These 3 T cell receptor beta chains originate from one sample sequenced in a study of T-cell reconstitution after alpha-beta-depleted transplantation in children (TCRdb year 2016). To prepare the library, PCR was applied. These reads were obtained on an Illumina HiSeq 2500. To normalize quantification of the TCRbeta repertoire, the TCR libraries were built with molecular barcoding that relied on unique molecular identifiers. The public reads were run again by TCRdb, first through fastp at Q25 and then through MiXCR, and only productive beta chains were kept. CDR3 protein sequences are deduplicated, and each keeps its most common genes and DNA. Within this sample are 450,000 to 550,000 distinct CDR3 sequences, with approximately 10% of them counted one time only. The ten largest account for about 15% of the sample. What this sample's treatment or condition label stands for: allogeneic hematopoietic cell transplantation with graft depleted of TCRalphabeta T cells and CD19 B cells.

The sequencing used PBMCs, mostly from graft donor cells, collected 180 days after TCRalphabeta/CD19-depleted stem cell transplant. Receptor source: a female patient aged 2-10 years who had a stem cell transplant for aplastic anemia, so the T cells may come from the graft donor.

This clonotype was picked up many times. The chain uses TRBV7-9 and TRBJ2-3; D might be TRBD1 (6 bases). V shed 4 bases and J shed 4 bases, with 12 bases lying between them. CDR1 and CDR2 (germline): SEHNR, FQNEAQ (reference sequence). The CDR3 is made up of 14 amino acids. As DNA, the CDR3 is TGTGCCAGCAGCTATTCGGACAGCGCAGATACGCAGTATTTT. Translating it yields CASSYSDSADTQYF.

This clonotype showed up just a few times. This chain connects TRBV12-3 or TRBV12-4 to TRBJ2-1; D call uncertain. The CDR3 has 16 amino acids. V was pared by 3 bases and J by 9 bases, with 21 bases between. CDR3 residues: CASSFSSAYFSPEQFF. In nucleotides, the CDR3 is TGTGCCAGCAGTTTCTCTTCGGCTTACTTCAGCCCTGAGCAGTTCTTC.

This clonotype occurred a few times. The chain uses TRBV7-8 and TRBJ2-1, with D unresolved. The CDR3 contains 11 residues. The germline CDR1 and CDR2 sequences are SGHVS and FQNEAQ. The germline V and J ends were trimmed by 5 bases and 9 bases, with 8 bases remaining between them. Here the CDR3 DNA reads TGTGCCAGCAGCCCGCTGATTGAGCAGTTCTTC. It is translated as CASSPLIEQFF.